The present entry profiles one T cell receptor beta chain with its context. The sample originates from a study of shared clonotypes between healthy human individuals. Measured with immunoSEQ multiplex PCR; TCRdb has only the in-frame clones, and not every one. There are about 700,000 clones in the sample; about 92% occur only once, and 24% lies in the top ten. Trimming removed 1 base at V and 3 bases at J, with 9 bases between. This CDR3 has 14 residues. CDR1 LNHDA and CDR2 SQIVND come from the germline V gene (reference sequence). The naive CD8 subset, CD45RO-negative cells positively selected for CCR7, excluded terminally differentiated effector memory CD45RA+ cells.

This TCR was recovered from a young man in good health. The sequencing input was naive CD8+ T cells sorted from blood. This sequence joins TRBV19 and TRBJ1-1, with unresolved D. CDR3 protein: CASSIAAEYTEAFF. CDR3 sequence (DNA): TGTGCCAGTAGTATAGCGGCGGAGTACACTGAAGCTTTCTTT.